Below are 27 T cell receptor beta chains sequenced from a single sample in a study of regulatory T cells in long-lasting Graves disease. Regarding time point: persistent/refractory GD, antithyroid drugs over 5 years with positive TRAb. TCR sequences were obtained from RNA taken from PBMCs. Investigators prepared the TCR beta libraries by applying iRepertoire HTBI primers and Arm-PCR of CDR3 regions. TCRdb re-derived calls from the multiplex PCR reads in MiXCR, one entry per CDR3 protein. Altogether 350,000 to 450,000 distinct CDR3 sequences are present, 20% to 25% being singletons, with the ten largest covering roughly 13%. Sequenced here: peripheral blood mononuclear cells (PBMCs), sampled when the disease was refractory, from a patient treated with antithyroid drugs. The receptor source for this set is a female donor with Graves disease.

This chain uses TRBV2 with TRBJ2-7; 9 nucleotides line up with TRBD1. J gave up 5 bases and V 6 bases, and 11 bases lay outside the gene matches. The CDR3 is 15 residues long. Germline V lookup: CDR1 SNHLY, CDR2 FYNNEI. The CDR3 nucleotides read TGTGCCAGCAGCCTGGATGGGACAGGGTCGGACGAGCAGTACTTC. Translation gives CASSLDGTGSDEQYF.

Many counts were recorded for this clonotype. The rearrangement uses TRBV2 and TRBJ1-4; 7 nucleotides agree with TRBD1. V was pared by 4 bases and J by 5 bases, with 4 bases of the junction left unmatched. Germline assignment: CDR1 SNHLY and CDR2 FYNNEI. This CDR3 has 14 amino acids. CDR3 in amino acids: CASSGSRGNEKLFF. CDR3 in DNA: TGTGCCAGCAGTGGTAGCAGGGGGAATGAAAAACTGTTTTTT.

Of note for this clonotype: With a much larger clone just one base away, this may be a read error. This rearrangement joins TRBV30 to TRBJ2-7; D may be TRBD1 (6 bases). The CDR3 has 12 amino acids. Germline V CDR1 and CDR2: GTSNPN, SVGIG (reference sequence). The CDR3 coding sequence is TGTGCCTACCGACAGGCGGCCTACGAGCAGTGCTTC. Its protein is CAYRQAAYEQCF.

This chain links TRBV28 with TRBJ2-1; 7 nucleotides line up with TRBD2. The length of the CDR3 is 14 residues. After removal of 7 bases from V and 7 bases from J, the junction contained 10 bases not matched to a gene. Germline V gene lookup returns CDR1 MDHEN and CDR2 SYDVKM. CDR3 nucleotide sequence: TGTGCCAGCACTGCTAGCGGATCCTTTAATGAGCAGTTCTTC. Protein sequence: CASTASGSFNEQFF.

This sequence joins TRBV5-1 and TRBJ1-1; no definite D call. Trimming pared 0 bases from V and 4 bases from J, leaving 13 bases between. This CDR3 has 15 amino acids. CDR1 is SGHRS and CDR2 is YFSETQ in the germline V gene. The CDR3 region has the DNA TGCGCCAGCAGCTTGGAGTCTGGCGGCCTCACTGAAGCTTTCTTT. It is translated as CASSLESGGLTEAFF.

This clonotype has at least ten counts. This chain uses TRBV24-1 with TRBJ1-1; no clear D. The CDR3 is made up of 14 amino acids. Germline assignment: CDR1 KGHDR and CDR2 SFDVKD. Trimming left V 0 bases short and J 1 base short, with 5 bases between. CDR3 amino acids: CATSDLQENTEAFF. CDR3 nucleotides: TGTGCCACCAGTGATTTGCAGGAGAACACTGAAGCTTTCTTT.

This clonotype was seen at least ten times. This chain uses TRBV3-1 with TRBJ2-2; 9 bases align to TRBD1. Germline CDR1 and CDR2: LGHDT and YNNKEL (reference sequence). The CDR3 length is 16 residues. V was pared by 4 bases and J by 7 bases, with 10 bases of the junction left unmatched. The CDR3 nucleotides read TGTGCCAGCAGCCCACAGGACAGGGGATCCAGCGGGGAGCTGTTTTTT. It is translated as CASSPQDRGSSGELFF. The full variable domain, in which reference TRBV3-1 and TRBJ2-2 provide the parts outside the CDR3, is DTAVSQTPKYLVTQMGNDKSIKCEQNLGHDTMYWYKQDSKKFLKIMFSYNNKELIINETVPNRFSPKSPDKAHLNLHINSLELGDSAVYFCASSPQDRGSSGELFFGEGSRLTVL.

This clonotype was recorded at least ten times. V gene TRBV5-1 combines with J gene TRBJ2-2; no clear D gene. V shed 0 bases and J shed 4 bases, with 10 bases lying between them. This CDR3 has 15 residues. From germline, CDR1 is SGHRS and CDR2 YFSETQ. CDR3 bases: TGCGCCAGCAGCTTGGGGCACCTATCCACCGGGGAGCTGTTTTTT. It codes for CASSLGHLSTGELFF. The whole variable domain, remainder taken from reference TRBV5-1 and TRBJ2-2, is KAGVTQTPRYLIKTRGQQVTLSCSPISGHRSVSWYQQTPGQGLQFLFEYFSETQRNKGNFPGRFSGRQFSNSRSEMNVSTLELGDSALYLCASSLGHLSTGELFFGEGSRLTVL.

The V call is TRBV20-1, the J call TRBJ2-7, with D tentatively TRBD2 (6 bases). In germline, CDR1 is DFQATT, CDR2 SNEGSKA (reference sequence). The germline V and J ends were trimmed by 0 bases and 0 bases, with 9 bases remaining between them. The CDR3 extends over 14 amino acids. The DNA for the CDR3 is TGCAGTGCTAGAGAGTGGGGAGGCTCCTACGAGCAGTACTTC. Its protein is CSAREWGGSYEQYF.

The V gene is TRBV6-2 or TRBV6-3, the J gene TRBJ2-3, with D hard to call. V was shortened by 7 bases and J by 2 bases, with 10 bases between the two germline ends. The CDR3 totals 13 residues. Germline-derived CDR1 and CDR2 are MNHEY and SVGEGT. The CDR3 region is CASTLVDTDTQYF. DNA of the CDR3: TGTGCCAGCACCCTAGTGGACACAGATACGCAGTATTTT.

This clonotype was picked up many times. The genes are TRBV30 and TRBJ1-5; D gene uncertain. Per germline, CDR1 GTSNPN and CDR2 SVGIG (reference sequence). The V end lost 2 bases, the J end lost 0 bases, and 14 bases lay between the germline ends. The CDR3 has 16 residues. The CDR3 loop reads CAWSPPSDYSNQPQHF. CDR3 bases: TGTGCCTGGAGTCCCCCGTCCGATTATAGCAATCAGCCCCAGCATTTT. Full variable domain (remainder filled in from reference TRBV30 and TRBJ1-5): SQTIHQWPATLVQPVGSPLSLECTVEGTSNPNLYWYRQAAGRGLQLLFYSVGIGQISSEVPQNLSASRPQDRQFILSSKKLLLSDSGFYLCAWSPPSDYSNQPQHFGDGTRLSIL.

The chain employs TRBV4-2 and TRBJ2-3, with TRBD2 matching over 10 bases. The length of the CDR3 is 17 residues. Germline loops: CDR1 LGHNA, CDR2 YNFKEQ. V was pared by 2 bases and J by 3 bases, with 8 bases of the junction left unmatched. For the CDR3, the DNA is TGTGCCAGCAGCCAACTAGCGGGGGTTACTAGTACAGATACGCAGTATTTT. Translated: CASSQLAGVTSTDTQYF.

Here the CDR3 reads CASAEGQGPIHEQFF. For the CDR3, the DNA is TGTGCCAGCGCCGAGGGGCAGGGACCTATACATGAGCAGTTCTTC. This chain connects TRBV11-3 to TRBJ2-1; perhaps D is TRBD1 or TRBD2 (5 bases each). The V end was cut by 8 bases, the J end by 8 bases, with 22 bases between. The germline V gene encodes CDR1 SGHNT and CDR2 YENEEA. This CDR3 region has 15 residues.

This clonotype has at least ten counts. The chain is built from TRBV2 and TRBJ2-7, with 9 bases lining up with TRBD1. V shed 7 bases and J 4 bases; nucleotides not matched to a gene: 11. Germline V gene data show CDR1 as SNHLY and CDR2 as FYNNEI. The CDR3 loop spans 15 amino acids. The CDR3 DNA follows: TGTGCCAGCAACAAAAGGGACAGGGAAGGATACGAGCAGTACTTC. Amino acids: CASNKRDREGYEQYF.

The V and J genes are TRBV10-3 and TRBJ1-2; D not resolved. The germline gives CDR1 ENHRY, CDR2 SYGVKD. The germline V and J ends were trimmed by 2 bases and 7 bases, with 14 bases remaining between them. This CDR3 region has 14 residues. The CDR3 loop reads CAISEHGVPGGYTF. The CDR3 DNA reads as TGTGCCATCAGTGAGCACGGCGTCCCCGGTGGCTACACCTTC.

For this clonotype: This may stem from a read error, because a much larger clone lies one nucleotide away. This is likely a read error, given that the CDR3 carries no conserved phenylalanine or tryptophan at its end. The chain links TRBV30 to TRBJ1-4; TRBD1 might be the D (5 bases). V lost 0 bases and J lost 10, with 9 bases in between. This CDR3 is 12 amino acids long. Germline CDR1 is GTSNPN and CDR2 is SVGIG (reference sequence). This CDR3 reads CAWSVQASKLFL. CDR3 in DNA: TGTGCCTGGAGTGTACAGGCCTCAAAACTGTTTCTT.

In nucleotides, the CDR3 is TGTGCCACCAGTGATTCCACTGACCCGACAGCACTAGGCTACACCTTC. This sequence encodes CATSDSTDPTALGYTF. The chain links TRBV24-1 to TRBJ1-2, with D possibly being TRBD1 (5 bases). V dropped 2 bases and J dropped 8 bases, with 20 bases sitting between them. This CDR3 has 16 residues. The germline CDR1 and CDR2 sequences are KGHDR and SFDVKD.

This chain links TRBV14 with TRBJ2-7; D unclear. V dropped 1 base and J dropped 2 bases, with 9 bases sitting between them. CDR1 SGHDN and CDR2 FVKESK come from the germline V gene. The CDR3 is made up of 14 amino acids. CDR3 loop: CASSQGSLTYEQYF. CDR3 DNA: TGTGCCAGCAGCCAAGGGAGTCTTACCTACGAGCAGTACTTC. Together with reference TRBV14 and TRBJ2-7, the CDR3 gives the full variable domain: EAGVTQFPSHSVIEKGQTVTLRCDPISGHDNLYWYRRVMGKEIKFLLHFVKESKQDESGMPNNRFLAERTGGTYSTLKVQPAELEDSGVYFCASSQGSLTYEQYFGPGTRLTVT.

This clonotype was seen at least ten times. V usage is TRBV28 and J usage is TRBJ2-5, with TRBD2 identical over 10 bases. CDR3 size: 16 residues. V was pared by 3 bases and J by 1 base, with 5 bases of the junction left unmatched. The germline gives CDR1 MDHEN, CDR2 SYDVKM. CDR3 nucleotide sequence: TGTGCCAGCAGTTTGGAGACTAGCGGGTTCCAAGAGACCCAGTACTTC. This encodes CASSLETSGFQETQYF.

This chain uses TRBV14 with TRBJ2-5, with D perhaps matching TRBD1 (6 bases). Germline loops: CDR1 SGHDN, CDR2 FVKESK. CDR3 length: 20 amino acids. The ends were cut back, 0 bases at V and 5 bases at J, with 28 bases in the middle. The CDR3 sequence is CASSQDSSGGFWTPEETQYF. CDR3 in DNA: TGTGCCAGCAGCCAAGATAGTTCTGGGGGCTTCTGGACCCCCGAGGAGACCCAGTACTTC.

V usage is TRBV27 and J usage is TRBJ2-7, with 8 bases lining up with TRBD2. V lost 3 bases and J lost 1; bases outside the gene matches: 5. The CDR3 has 15 residues. Germline CDR1 MNHEY, CDR2 SMNVEV (reference sequence). CDR3 region: CASSFSGGGSYEQYF. The CDR3 DNA is TGTGCCAGCAGTTTTTCCGGCGGGGGGTCCTACGAGCAGTACTTC.

This clonotype was recorded many times. This chain uses TRBV28 with TRBJ1-5; the D gene is possibly TRBD1 (6 bases). Germline CDR1 reads MDHEN; CDR2 reads SYDVKM. The CDR3 has 15 residues. V lost 5 bases, J lost 5 bases, and 16 bases lay in between. The CDR3 is CASSKRLAGDQPQHF. CDR3 DNA sequence: TGTGCCAGCAGTAAACGTCTCGCAGGGGATCAGCCCCAGCATTTT.

This clonotype was counted between two and nine times. The chain has TRBV12-3 or TRBV12-4 and TRBJ2-1; 10 nucleotides line up with TRBD2. The CDR3 sequence is 14 residues long. J was trimmed by 8 bases and V by 6 bases; bases with no gene match: 7. Written as DNA, the CDR3 is TGTGCCAGCAGCGAGAGCGGGAGGGTCGATGAGCAGTTCTTC. Translating gives CASSESGRVDEQFF.

This rearrangement joins TRBV28 to TRBJ2-3; the D is unclear. The CDR3 has 15 amino acids. V was cut by 5 bases and J by 1 base, with 13 bases left in between. CDR1 and CDR2 (germline): MDHEN, SYDVKM. The CDR3 coding sequence is TGTGCCAGCAGTACCAAGCCTTATCGCACAGATACGCAGTATTTT. It is translated as CASSTKPYRTDTQYF. Full variable domain (rest looked up from reference TRBV28 and TRBJ2-3): DVKVTQSSRYLVKRTGEKVFLECVQDMDHENMFWYRQDPGLGLRLIYFSYDVKMKEKGDIPEGYSVSREKKERFSLILESASTNQTSMYLCASSTKPYRTDTQYFGPGTRLTVL.

This clonotype was seen at least ten times. V is TRBV28 and J is TRBJ1-1; 7 bases fit TRBD1. The V segment lost 6 bases and the J segment 11 bases; nucleotides outside the gene matches: 9. The CDR3 sequence is 12 residues long. Germline CDR1 reads MDHEN; CDR2 reads SYDVKM. The CDR3 protein is CASRYEGQPAFF. In nucleotides, the CDR3 is TGTGCCAGCAGATATGAGGGACAGCCCGCTTTCTTT.

This sequence joins TRBV12-3 or TRBV12-4 and TRBJ2-1; D may be TRBD1 or TRBD2 (5 bases each). Between the trimmed V and J ends, which lost 0 bases and 7 bases, there was a span of 13 bases. The CDR3 has 15 amino acids. The CDR3 sequence is CASSLAGTARNEQFF. The DNA of the CDR3 is TGTGCCAGCAGTTTAGCGGGGACGGCCCGTAATGAGCAGTTCTTC.

Details on this clonotype: The CDR3 carries no conserved terminal phenylalanine or tryptophan, so it likely arises from a read error. V usage is TRBV10-3 and J usage is TRBJ2-2; 8 bases agree with TRBD2. Germline CDR1 is ENHRY and CDR2 is SYGVKD. CDR3 length: 15 residues. After removal of 2 bases from V and 5 bases from J, the junction contained 4 bases not matched to a gene. CDR3 residues: CAISERAGGTGELFL. The CDR3 nucleotides read TGTGCCATCAGTGAGCGGGCGGGAGGAACCGGGGAGCTGTTTCTT.